A selection of T cell receptor beta chains follows, all from one sample in a study of early T cells in non-severe SARS-CoV-2 infection. One entry per CDR3 protein, called by TCRdb with MiXCR from the 5' RACE reads. Here the sample spans approximately 45,000 distinct CDR3 sequences, approximately 6% being singletons. Sequenced material: whole blood. Receptors were obtained from an adult who was a healthcare worker with PCR-confirmed SARS-CoV-2 infection or an uninfected control (not recorded which). CDR3s include the opening cysteine and the closing phenylalanine or tryptophan. The D gene is left open where the match is weak. Clone size, where shown, is once, few, many, or a class for clones that have expanded.

>TRBJ2-5|NA|once|TRBV7-3
TGTGCCAGCAGCTACCGGACGTGCCGCCAAGAGACCCAGTACTTC
CASSYRTCRQETQYF
>TRBJ2-3|TRBD2|many|TRBV7-9
TGTGCCAGCAGCTTGGGACTAGCGGCAGATACGCAGTATTTT
CASSLGLAADTQYF
>TRBJ1-4|NA|many|TRBV4-1
TGCGCCAGCAGCCAAGCGGTCATCATCAATCAAAAACTGTTTTTT
CASSQAVIINQKLFF
>TRBJ2-3|NA|many|TRBV5-1
TGCGCCAGCAGCTTTCGTACAGGGAGCGATACGCAGTATTTT
CASSFRTGSDTQYF
>TRBJ2-1|NA|few|TRBV7-9
TGTGCCAGCAGCTTAGCGGAGGAGTACAATGAGCAGTTCTTC
CASSLAEEYNEQFF
>TRBJ1-4|NA|few|TRBV10-3
TGTGCCATCAGTGAGGGGCCAACTAATGAAAAACTGTTTTTT
CAISEGPTNEKLFF
>TRBJ2-7|NA|NA|TRBV7-2
TGTGCCAGCAGCCGTGACTCCCAAAGACTCTACGAGCAGTACTTC
CASSRDSQRLYEQYF
>TRBJ2-1|TRBD1|many|TRBV7-9
TGTGCCAGCAGCACTATGGACAGGGGGTCGAATGAGCAGTTCTTC
CASSTMDRGSNEQFF
>TRBJ1-6|NA|few|TRBV28
TGTGCCAGCAGTGAGATCGGCGGGCGGAATTCACCCCTCCACTTT
CASSEIGGRNSPLHF
>TRBJ2-1|NA|many|TRBV4-1
TGCGCCAGCAGCCAAGATGTATCGGGGGACTACAATGAGCAGTTCTTC
CASSQDVSGDYNEQFF
>TRBJ2-7|NA|NA|TRBV4-1
TGCGCCAGCAGCCAAGTCGGGTACGAGCAGTACTTC
CASSQVGYEQYF
>TRBJ1-1|NA|many|TRBV7-9
TGTGCCAGCAGCAGGACATACACTGAAGCTTTCTTT
CASSRTYTEAFF
>TRBJ1-1|TRBD1|few|TRBV6-6
TGTGCCAGCAGTAGCAGGGGGGCGAACACTGAAGCTTTCTTT
CASSSRGANTEAFF
>TRBJ2-1|TRBD2|many|TRBV28
TGTGCCAGCCGGAAACGGCTAGCGGGGGGCCCGAGGGAGCAGTTCTTC
CASRKRLAGGPREQFF
>TRBJ2-7|TRBD1|NA|TRBV5-1
TGCGGCAGCAGCTCGGGACAGTCCTACGAGCAGTACTTC
CGSSSGQSYEQYF
>TRBJ1-1|NA|NA|TRBV5-1
TGCGCCAGCATGACTGACACCGGGGGCACTGAAGCTTTCTTT
CASMTDTGGTEAFF
>TRBJ2-7|TRBD1|many|TRBV5-5
TGTGCCAGCAGCTTGGGACAGGGTCCCAACGAGCAGTACTTC
CASSLGQGPNEQYF
>TRBJ2-5|NA|NA|TRBV7-2
TGTGCCAGCAGCCCAGCCCGCCGGGAGACCCAGTACTTC
CASSPARRETQYF
>TRBJ2-3|NA|NA|TRBV11-2
TGTGCCAGCAGCTTATCATACTTTGTGGATACGCAGTATTTT
CASSLSYFVDTQYF
>TRBJ1-6|NA|many|TRBV9
TGTGCCAGCAGCGTAGTTAGCAGGGATTCACCCCTCCACTTT
CASSVVSRDSPLHF
>TRBJ2-3|NA|many|TRBV14
TGTGCCAGCAGCCAAAATACGGTTACAGATACGCAGTATTTT
CASSQNTVTDTQYF
>TRBJ2-1|NA|many|TRBV5-6
TGTGCCAGCAGCTTGCCGGACCTAAAGGCCTACAATGAGCAGTTCTTC
CASSLPDLKAYNEQFF